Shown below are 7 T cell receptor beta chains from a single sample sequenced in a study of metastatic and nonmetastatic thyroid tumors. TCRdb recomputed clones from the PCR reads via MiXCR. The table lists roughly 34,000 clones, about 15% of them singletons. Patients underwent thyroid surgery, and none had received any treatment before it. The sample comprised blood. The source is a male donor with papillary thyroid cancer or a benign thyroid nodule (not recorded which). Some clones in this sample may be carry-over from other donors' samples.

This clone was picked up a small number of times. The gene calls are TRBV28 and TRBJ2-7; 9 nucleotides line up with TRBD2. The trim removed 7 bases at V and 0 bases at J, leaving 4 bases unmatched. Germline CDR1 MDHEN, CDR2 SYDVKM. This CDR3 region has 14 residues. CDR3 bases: TGTGCCAGCAAGGCGGGAGGGCCCTCCTACGAGCAGTACTTC. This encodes CASKAGGPSYEQYF.

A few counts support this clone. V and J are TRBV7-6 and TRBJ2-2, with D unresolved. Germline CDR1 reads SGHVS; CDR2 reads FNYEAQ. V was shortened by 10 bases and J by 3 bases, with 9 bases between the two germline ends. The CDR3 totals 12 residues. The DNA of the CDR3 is TGTGCCACAAGTTGGGACACCGGGGAGCTGTTTTTT. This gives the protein CATSWDTGELFF.

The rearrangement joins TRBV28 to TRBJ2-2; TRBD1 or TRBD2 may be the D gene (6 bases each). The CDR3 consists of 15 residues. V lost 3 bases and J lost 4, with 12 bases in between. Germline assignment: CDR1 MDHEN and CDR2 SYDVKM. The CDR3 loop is CASSFLKGGTGELFF. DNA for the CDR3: TGTGCCAGCAGTTTTCTTAAGGGGGGCACCGGGGAGCTGTTTTTT.

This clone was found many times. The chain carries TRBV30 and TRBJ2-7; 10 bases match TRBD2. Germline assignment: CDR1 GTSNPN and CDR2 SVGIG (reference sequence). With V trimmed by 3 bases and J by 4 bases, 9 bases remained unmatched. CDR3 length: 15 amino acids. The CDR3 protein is CAWRKLAGTTYEQYF. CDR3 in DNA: TGTGCCTGGAGAAAACTAGCGGGGACAACTTACGAGCAGTACTTC.

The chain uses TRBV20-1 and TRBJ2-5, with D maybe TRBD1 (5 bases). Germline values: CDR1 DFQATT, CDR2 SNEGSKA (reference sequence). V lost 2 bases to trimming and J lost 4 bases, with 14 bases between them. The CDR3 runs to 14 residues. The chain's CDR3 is CSARYDLRGETQYF. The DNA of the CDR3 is TGCAGTGCTAGATATGATTTAAGGGGAGAGACCCAGTACTTC.

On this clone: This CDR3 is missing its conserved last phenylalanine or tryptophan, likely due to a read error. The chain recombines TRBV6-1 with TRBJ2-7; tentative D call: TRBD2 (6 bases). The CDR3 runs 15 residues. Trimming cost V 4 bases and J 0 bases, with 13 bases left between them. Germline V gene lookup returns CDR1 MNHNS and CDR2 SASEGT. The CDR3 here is CASSVIGTYSYEQYL. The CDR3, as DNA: TGTGCCAGCAGTGTTATAGGGACTTACTCCTACGAGCAGTACCTC.

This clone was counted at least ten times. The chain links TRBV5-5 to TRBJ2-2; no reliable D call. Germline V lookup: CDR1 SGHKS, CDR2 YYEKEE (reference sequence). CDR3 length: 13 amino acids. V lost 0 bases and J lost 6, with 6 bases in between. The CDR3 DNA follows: TGTGCCAGCAGCTTGGGTGGGCCCGGGGAGCTGTTTTTT. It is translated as CASSLGGPGELFF.